A single sample gave rise to the 18 T cell receptor beta chains below, sequenced in a study of Graves' ophthalmopathy and Graves' hyperthyroidism. RNA transcripts provided the template for amplifying TCR beta CDR3 regions. Investigators did first-round RT-PCR with HTBI primers, then second-round multiplex PCR. MiXCR was run by TCRdb on the multiplex PCR reads, yielding one entry per CDR3 protein. The table lists fewer than 400,000 distinct CDR3 sequences, about 17% of them singletons. Sequencing was carried out using peripheral blood. These receptors were obtained from a woman under 30 with Graves' ophthalmopathy.

This clonotype was seen ten or more times. This rearrangement joins TRBV6-2 or TRBV6-3 to TRBJ1-1; 7 positions agree with TRBD1. Looked up from germline, CDR1 is MNHEY and CDR2 is SVGEGT. The CDR3 is 13 amino acids. After removal of 6 bases from V and 8 bases from J, the junction contained 9 bases not matched to a gene. The CDR3 loop is CASSSRDRGEAFF. The CDR3 region has the DNA TGTGCCAGCAGCTCCCGGGACAGAGGAGAAGCTTTCTTT.

The sample holds many counts of this clonotype. DNA of the CDR3: TGTGCCAGCAGCGAAGGGGGTAATTCACCCCTCCACTTT. Its protein is CASSEGGNSPLHF. This rearrangement joins TRBV9 to TRBJ1-6; the D gene is possibly TRBD1 (6 bases). This CDR3 region has 13 residues. Germline V gene lookup returns CDR1 SGDLS and CDR2 YYNGEE. The V end lost 3 bases, the J end lost 6 bases, and 7 bases lay between the germline ends.

The sample holds many counts of this clonotype. The rearrangement uses TRBV4-3 and TRBJ1-1, with D maybe TRBD1 (5 bases). V lost 0 bases and J lost 7, with 12 bases in between. The CDR3 spans 14 residues. The germline V gene encodes CDR1 LGHNA and CDR2 YSLEER. The CDR3 coding sequence is TGCGCCAGCAGCCAAGATGGGAGTGGGGGTGAAGCTTTCTTT. Translation gives CASSQDGSGGEAFF.

Ten or more counts support this clonotype. This chain joins TRBV6-1 and TRBJ1-1; D ambiguous. The CDR3 totals 15 residues. Germline loops: CDR1 MNHNS, CDR2 SASEGT. V was shortened by 4 bases and J by 1 base, with 13 bases between the two germline ends. Here the CDR3 reads CASSASSHPNTEAFF. The CDR3 DNA is TGTGCCAGCAGTGCCTCTTCTCATCCGAACACTGAAGCTTTCTTT.

This clonotype was observed at least ten times. This chain links TRBV7-2 with TRBJ2-7, with 10 bases identical to TRBD1. Trimming removed 5 bases from V and 7 bases from J; junction bases left unmatched: 8. This CDR3 spans 14 amino acids. CDR1 and CDR2 from the germline V gene are SGHTA and FQGNSA. The CDR3 sequence is CASSPRDRGLEQYF. The CDR3, as DNA: TGTGCCAGCAGCCCGAGGGACAGGGGTTTAGAGCAGTACTTC.

Sample share makes this clonotype medium-sized (0.01 to 0.1%). The V call is TRBV12-3 or TRBV12-4, the J call TRBJ2-7, with D maybe TRBD1 (9 bases). Deletions cut 5 bases from V and 1 base from J, with 24 bases between. The CDR3 sequence is 18 residues long. This CDR3 reads CASSPQGASSGTSYEQYF. CDR3 coding DNA: TGTGCCAGCAGTCCACAGGGGGCGAGTAGCGGGACATCCTACGAGCAGTACTTC.

This CDR3 is CASSDRVQETQYF. CDR3 bases: TGTGCCAGCAGCGACAGAGTCCAAGAGACCCAGTACTTC. The rearrangement links TRBV7-2 to TRBJ2-5; perhaps TRBD1 as D (5 bases). Deletions cut 5 bases from V and 1 base from J, with 8 bases between. Germline lookup yields CDR1 SGHTA and CDR2 FQGNSA. CDR3 length: 13 amino acids. Full variable domain (outside the CDR3, taken from reference TRBV7-2 and TRBJ2-5): GAGVSQSPSNKVTEKGKDVELRCDPISGHTALYWYRQSLGQGLEFLIYFQGNSAPDKSGLPSDRFSAERTGGSVSTLTIQRTQQEDSAVYLCASSDRVQETQYFGPGTRLLVL.

This clonotype was seen just once. The chain employs TRBV4-1 and TRBJ1-5, with TRBD1 as a possible D gene (5 bases). Per the germline V gene, CDR1 is MGHRA and CDR2 is YSYEKL. V lost 1 base and J 9 bases, leaving 22 bases between the germline ends. CDR3 length equals 17 residues. CDR3 DNA sequence: TGCGCCAGCAGCCAAGCCTGGGTCGGCGGGGGGTGGAGGCCCCAGCATTTT. Its protein is CASSQAWVGGGWRPQHF.

This clonotype has ten or more counts. The chain combines TRBV6-2 or TRBV6-3 with TRBJ1-1; D might be TRBD1 (5 bases). The V gene lost 6 bases and the J gene lost 0 bases, with 17 bases spanning the gap. CDR1 is MNHEY, CDR2 SVGEGT, per germline. CDR3 length: 16 residues. The CDR3 nucleotides read TGTGCCAGCAGAGGACCGGGACGGAACATGAACACTGAAGCTTTCTTT. Its translation: CASRGPGRNMNTEAFF.

This clonotype has ten or more counts. The chain recombines TRBV30 with TRBJ1-1; no definite D call. Trimming stripped 4 bases from V and 0 bases from J, with 9 bases between. Germline CDR1 GTSNPN, CDR2 SVGIG (reference sequence). The CDR3 covers 13 residues. CDR3 DNA: TGTGCCTGGACGTACACCATGAACACTGAAGCTTTCTTT. It codes for CAWTYTMNTEAFF.

This clonotype was counted many times. V is TRBV28 and J is TRBJ1-5, with unresolved D. The ends were cut back, 3 bases at V and 4 bases at J, with 7 bases in the middle. Germline V gene sequence: CDR1 MDHEN, CDR2 SYDVKM. This CDR3 region has 13 residues. CDR3 sequence: CASSFPPNQPQHF. CDR3 bases: TGTGCCAGCAGTTTTCCCCCTAATCAGCCCCAGCATTTT.

A few counts support this clonotype. The rearrangement links TRBV28 to TRBJ2-7, with D possibly matching TRBD1 (5 bases). Germline CDR1 and CDR2: MDHEN and SYDVKM. V gave up 8 bases and J gave up 4 bases, with 15 bases separating them. CDR3 length: 13 amino acids. CDR3 coding DNA: TGTGCCAGCCGAAAAGGTCCAGGGTACGAGCAGTACTTC. Protein sequence: CASRKGPGYEQYF.

This clonotype appeared many times. This sequence joins TRBV5-8 and TRBJ2-7; D uncertain. The CDR3 extends over 14 amino acids. The V gene lost 4 bases and the J gene lost 5 bases, with 16 bases spanning the gap. Germline V gene lookup returns CDR1 SGHTS and CDR2 YDEGEE. The CDR3 is CASSPVAYPHEQYF. The CDR3 DNA reads TGTGCCAGCAGCCCCGTCGCCTACCCCCACGAGCAGTACTTC.

This clonotype was picked up many times. As DNA, the CDR3 is TGTGCCAGCAGCTTTGGGCAGGGACATCGCGAGCAGTACTTC. It translates to CASSFGQGHREQYF. The rearrangement links TRBV7-9 to TRBJ2-7; a weak D match, TRBD1 (6 bases). Germline CDR1 SEHNR, CDR2 FQNEAQ (reference sequence). With 3 bases removed from V and 6 bases from J, the gap between germline ends came to 15 bases. This CDR3 has 14 residues. Complete variable domain (other parts from reference TRBV7-9 and TRBJ2-7): DTGVSQNPRHKITKRGQNVTFRCDPISEHNRLYWYRQTLGQGPEFLTYFQNEAQLEKSRLLSDRFSAERPKGSFSTLEIQRTEQGDSAMYLCASSFGQGHREQYFGPGTRLTVT.

This clonotype was found many times. V and J are TRBV6-5 and TRBJ1-1; the D is unclear. The CDR3 is 16 residues long. Per germline, CDR1 MNHEY and CDR2 SVGAGI. Deletions cut 0 bases from V and 1 base from J, with 12 bases between. Here the CDR3 DNA reads TGTGCCAGCAGTTACTCGAGACGAGACGGGAACACTGAAGCTTTCTTT. This translates into CASSYSRRDGNTEAFF.

This clonotype was picked up many times. This chain uses TRBV7-9 with TRBJ1-1; D remains unclear. The germline CDR1 and CDR2 sequences are SEHNR and FQNEAQ (reference sequence). The CDR3 loop spans 13 amino acids. V lost 4 bases to trimming and J lost 4 bases, with 10 bases between them. Here the CDR3 reads CASSSPTGTEAFF. The CDR3 coding sequence is TGTGCCAGCAGCTCTCCGACGGGCACTGAAGCTTTCTTT.

This clonotype has just a few counts. In nucleotides, the CDR3 is TGTGCCAGCAGCTCAACAGGGACTGGCGGCTACACCTTC. It specifies CASSSTGTGGYTF. The chain links TRBV7-2 to TRBJ1-2; D is possibly TRBD1 (6 bases). Germline assignment: CDR1 SGHTA and CDR2 FQGNSA. The CDR3 has 13 amino acids. V was clipped by 4 bases and J by 8 bases, with 14 bases between them.

The rearrangement uses TRBV12-3 or TRBV12-4 and TRBJ2-5; D ambiguous. The length of the CDR3 is 14 residues. V shed 2 bases and J shed 5 bases, with 12 bases lying between them. CDR3 DNA: TGTGCCAGCAGTTTAAAGGTCCCCCGGGAGACCCAGTACTTC. Translated: CASSLKVPRETQYF.